A selection of T cell receptor beta chains follows, all from one sample in a study of T-cell memory formation after mild COVID-19. From the 5' RACE reads, TCRdb called clonotypes with MiXCR, one entry per CDR3 protein. This table holds 300,000 to 350,000 distinct CDR3 sequences, 10% to 15% found once. Sample: PBMCs or a T cell subset sorted from them (not recorded which). Every receptor here comes from a man younger than 30 who had mild COVID-19 (a few samples of this study predate the infection). Cell type and time point are not known. CDR3s include the opening cysteine and the closing phenylalanine or tryptophan. A D gene is named only where the DNA matches it firmly. Clone size is given for some rows only: seen once, a few or many times, or a class if the clone is expanded.

J gene,V gene,D gene,clone size,CDR3 length,CDR3 DNA,CDR3 protein
TRBJ1-1,TRBV7-9,.,.,12,TGTGCCAGCAGATATACCGGGACTGAAGCTTTCTTT,CASRYTGTEAFF
TRBJ1-2,TRBV20-1,.,.,15,TGCAGTGCTAGAGATGTGCGGAGAGCTAACTATGGCTACACCTTC,CSARDVRRANYGYTF
TRBJ2-2,TRBV4-1,.,.,15,TGCGCCAGCAGCCAAGGGCAAGGTCCTATCGGGGAGCTGTTTTTT,CASSQGQGPIGELFF
TRBJ2-1,TRBV20-1,.,few,13,TGCAGTGTCTGGGCCAGGGCTATGGATGAGCAGTTCTTC,CSVWARAMDEQFF
TRBJ2-4,TRBV5-1,.,.,16,TGCGCCAGCAGCTTGGCCCCGAAGGATTCCGAAAACATTCAGTACTTC,CASSLAPKDSENIQYF
TRBJ2-1,TRBV6-6,TRBD2,few,16,TGTGCCAGCCAAGGGAGGGCAGCGGGGGACTACAATGAGCAGTTCTTC,CASQGRAAGDYNEQFF
TRBJ1-5,TRBV4-3,TRBD1,few,14,TGCGCCAGCAGCCAAGGACAGGGTGTTTGGCCCCAGCATTTT,CASSQGQGVWPQHF
TRBJ1-1,TRBV12-3/TRBV12-4,.,.,14,TGTGCCAGCAGCACGACAGGCTCGAACACTGAAGCTTTCTTT,CASSTTGSNTEAFF
TRBJ2-6,TRBV7-3,.,.,18,TGTGCCAGCAGCTTAAGGGGGGCTCATCTTCCTGGGGCCAACGTCCTGACTTTC,CASSLRGAHLPGANVLTF
TRBJ2-5,TRBV15,.,many,12,TGTGCCACTAGGAGGGGTGGGGAGACCCAGTACTTC,CATRRGGETQYF